This T cell receptor beta chain was found in a study of Graves' ophthalmopathy and Graves' hyperthyroidism. Overall study findings and caveats: In blood appeared most of the expanded thyroid clonotypes whose frequency exceeded 0.001.

Amplifying from RNA transcripts, the study obtained TCR beta CDR3 regions. First-round RT-PCR employed HTBI primers, with a second-round multiplex PCR after it. TCRdb reprocessed the multiplex PCR reads with MiXCR, giving one entry per CDR3 protein. The repertoire holds about 740,000 distinct CDR3 sequences, roughly two fifths seen once, with about 40% in the top ten. This clonotype appeared many times. Its antigen is as yet unknown. This CDR3 region has 14 residues. The germline V gene encodes CDR1 LNHNV and CDR2 YYDKDF (reference sequence). Deletions cut 0 bases from V and 5 bases from J, with 10 bases between.

The receptor was derived from an adult man with Graves' ophthalmopathy. What was sequenced was peripheral blood. The rearrangement links TRBV15 to TRBJ2-5; D perhaps matches TRBD2 (5 bases). CDR3 in DNA: TGTGCCACCAGCAGAGAGGGGAGTAGGGAGACCCAGTACTTC. Amino acids: CATSREGSRETQYF.